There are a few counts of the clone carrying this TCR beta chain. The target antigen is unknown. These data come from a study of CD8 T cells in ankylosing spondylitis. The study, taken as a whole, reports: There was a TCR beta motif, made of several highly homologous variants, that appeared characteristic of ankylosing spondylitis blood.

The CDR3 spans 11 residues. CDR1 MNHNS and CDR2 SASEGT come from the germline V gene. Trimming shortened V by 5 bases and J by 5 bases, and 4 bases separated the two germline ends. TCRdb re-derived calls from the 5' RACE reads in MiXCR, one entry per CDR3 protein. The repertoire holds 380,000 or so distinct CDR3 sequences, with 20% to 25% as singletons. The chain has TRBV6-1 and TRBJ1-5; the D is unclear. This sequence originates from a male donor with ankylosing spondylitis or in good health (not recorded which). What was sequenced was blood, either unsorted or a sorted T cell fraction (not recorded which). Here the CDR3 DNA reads TGTGCCAGCAGTCCACATCAGCCCCAGCATTTT. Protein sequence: CASSPHQPQHF.